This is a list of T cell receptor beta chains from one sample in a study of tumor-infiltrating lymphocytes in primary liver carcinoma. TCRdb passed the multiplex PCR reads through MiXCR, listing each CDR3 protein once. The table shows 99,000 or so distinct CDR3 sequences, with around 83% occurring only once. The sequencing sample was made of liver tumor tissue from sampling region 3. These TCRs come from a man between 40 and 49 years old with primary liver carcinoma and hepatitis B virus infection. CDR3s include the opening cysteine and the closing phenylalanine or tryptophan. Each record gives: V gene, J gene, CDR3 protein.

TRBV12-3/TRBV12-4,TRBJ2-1,CASSLLSLDSEQLF
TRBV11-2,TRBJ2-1,CASSLESGGRYEQFF
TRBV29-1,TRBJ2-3,CSVSGTSERGDTHYF
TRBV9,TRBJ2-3,CASSILAGVEYF
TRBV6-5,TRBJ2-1,CASTYEGGAYNEQSF
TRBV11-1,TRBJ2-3,CTSSPGPSTDTQYF
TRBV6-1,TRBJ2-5,CASSPRTSGSIETQYF
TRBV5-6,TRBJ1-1,CASSPGGKLNTETFF
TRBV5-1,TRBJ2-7,CANSLGRGLHEQYF
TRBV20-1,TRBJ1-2,CSARGQARNYGHTF
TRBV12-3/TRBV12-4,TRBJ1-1,CASSLREDTEAFF
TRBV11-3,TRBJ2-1,CASNWTGVLHEQFF
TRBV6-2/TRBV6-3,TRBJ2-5,CVNSYTDRGMETQYF
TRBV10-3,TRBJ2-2,CAISGSSGRGAGELFF
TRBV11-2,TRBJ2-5,CASSLEASGQETHYF
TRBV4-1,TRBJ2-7,CASSRIEGQGRPTETSGKMYEQYF
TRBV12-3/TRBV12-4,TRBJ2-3,CVSSLAGGEGNTQYF
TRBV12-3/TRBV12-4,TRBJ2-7,CASSLGGTGEQYF
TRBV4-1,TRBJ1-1,CAGSHPGRLSTEAFF
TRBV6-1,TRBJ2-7,CGSERLGTEGYEQYF
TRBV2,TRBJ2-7,CARKGSGRNEQYF
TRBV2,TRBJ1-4,CARRRDREKLFF
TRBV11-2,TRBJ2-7,CAGSPWDYEQYF
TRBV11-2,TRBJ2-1,CASSLGLVAGGPDEQFF
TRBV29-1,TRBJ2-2,CSVLREDTGEQFF
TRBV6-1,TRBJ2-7,CVNSEGTSGLYGQYF
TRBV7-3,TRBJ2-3,CASSLAGGPDMQYF
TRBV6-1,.,CASSEIGNRNQPQYF
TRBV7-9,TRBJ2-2,CASRPKQGASGELFF
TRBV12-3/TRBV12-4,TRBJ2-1,CASSSRLVERGEQFF
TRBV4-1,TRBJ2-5,CASSSSGGPASGQETQYF
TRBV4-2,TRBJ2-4,CASSQDQGAKDFQYF
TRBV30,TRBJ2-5,CAWGPSSRETQYF
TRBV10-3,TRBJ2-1,CAISEGLEPYNEQFF
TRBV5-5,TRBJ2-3,CASSPRDRGGKTDTQYF
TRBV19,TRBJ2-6,CASNSGGVLSGANVLTF
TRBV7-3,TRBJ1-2,CASGLSGGDGYTF
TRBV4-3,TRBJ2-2,CASSQTWGELFF
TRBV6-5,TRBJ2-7,CASSLAPSGYEQYF
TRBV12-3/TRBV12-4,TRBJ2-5,CASRRGDGETQYF
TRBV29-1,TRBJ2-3,CSVGASGGPDTQYF
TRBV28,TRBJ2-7,CASSPLADQRVEYF
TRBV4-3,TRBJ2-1,CASSQDPQVGGLDDQFF
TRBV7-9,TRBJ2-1,CASNHGGGSYNEQFF
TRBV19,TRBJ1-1,CASRTGQGVGGTEAFF
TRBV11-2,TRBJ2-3,CANSLSPRLAGERTDTRYF
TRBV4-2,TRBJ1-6,CASSQEGSGGDSLLHF
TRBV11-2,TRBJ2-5,CANSPRLASGLTQYF
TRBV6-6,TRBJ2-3,CASSLDLGDTDTQFF
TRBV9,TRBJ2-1,CASMRGIGAHNEQLF